The sequence of this TCR beta chain was determined in a study of neoadjuvant anti-PD-1 for oral cavity cancer. About the study: Patients without progression got a fourth dose around day 43. Study-wide findings and caveats: PBMC Gini-index clonality exceeded responders' in non-responders post-nivolumab.

The protocol was immunoSEQ multiplex PCR, while the TCRdb copy is restricted to in-frame clones and leaves out a portion. The sample lists approximately 30,000 clones, more than 65% occurring once. Notes on this clone: Antigen: not known.

The time point: after neoadjuvant nivolumab, at surgical resection. Cohort: HPV-negative, locally advanced oral cavity squamous cell carcinoma patients. CDR1 is SGHTA, CDR2 FQGNSA, per germline. This CDR3 is 17 amino acids long. The trim removed 1 base at V and 3 bases at J, leaving 10 bases unmatched. J is TRBJ2-7 and V is TRBV7-2; 9 nucleotides match TRBD1. The sequence derives from a person between 35 and 79 years old with oral cavity squamous cell carcinoma. Sequences were derived from PBMCs, sampled after nivolumab (anti-PD-1) treatment. CDR3 region: CASSLERNRDRDYEQYF. For the CDR3, the DNA is TGTGCCAGCAGCTTAGAAAGGAACCGGGACAGGGACTACGAGCAGTACTTC.